The clone carrying this TCR beta chain was detected many times. The library put unique molecular identifiers onto individual cDNA molecules. TCRdb independently ran MiXCR on the RACE reads; one entry per CDR3 protein. This repertoire shows about 360,000 distinct CDR3 sequences, approximately 6.3% found once; its top ten account for 7.5% to 8.5%. Time point here: patch test 1, 2 weeks after DPC sensitization. The treatment was: therapeutic diphenylcyclopropenone sensitization with weekly scalp DPC. The CDR3 is 15 amino acids. Trimming stripped 0 bases from V and 2 bases from J, with 9 bases between. CDR1 and CDR2 (germline): SGHDT, YYEEEE. These data come from a study of human T cells and chemical hapten exposure. Study-level information: The upper back received 0.01% DPC by patch testing, with results read at 6 days.

The sequenced sample was whole blood, obtained in connection with sensitization to the hapten diphenylcyclopropenone (DPC). The gene calls are TRBV5-6 and TRBJ1-5, with D unclear. The source is a woman aged 18-29 years with alopecia areata. Some clones in this sample may be carry-over from other donors' samples. This CDR3 is CASSLGAGRNQPQHF. The DNA for the CDR3 is TGTGCCAGCAGCTTGGGGGCCGGACGCAATCAGCCCCAGCATTTT.